The 5 T cell receptor beta chains listed next were all sequenced from one sample in a study of T cell responses to AZD1222 COVID-19 vaccine (dated by TCRdb to the early 2020s). Preparation of the library involved the immunoSEQ multiplex PCR assay. The table was pulled from immuneACCESS by TCRdb, which kept in-frame rearrangements only. Such tables lose some clones; where checked, under half of the loss comes from unresolved V genes, and the rest has no known cause. The table for this sample lists about 100,000 clones; about 94% of them were counted only once. In total, the top ten clones hold less than 2.5% of the sample. The time point label on this specimen signifies: baseline before first vaccination. Material: peripheral blood, obtained on day 0 of AZD1222 vaccination. Receptors originate from an adult in good health.

The V gene is TRBV6-5, the J gene TRBJ1-2; D unclear. V dropped 0 bases and J dropped 6 bases, with 14 bases sitting between them. Germline CDR1 and CDR2: MNHEY and SVGAGI. The CDR3 extends over 15 amino acids. CDR3 sequence reads: CASSYSRRRAHGYTF. CDR3 in DNA: TGTGCCAGCAGTTACTCACGTCGGAGGGCCCATGGCTACACCTTC.

This clone has only one observation. The chain employs TRBV28 and TRBJ1-4; D uncertain. V was pared by 6 bases and J by 6 bases, with 20 bases between. The CDR3 runs to 16 residues. Germline assignment: CDR1 MDHEN and CDR2 SYDVKM. The CDR3: CASRKFKTLSYEKLFF. Here the CDR3 DNA reads TGTGCCAGCAGAAAATTTAAGACTTTGAGTTATGAAAAACTGTTTTTT.

The gene calls are TRBV7-9 and TRBJ1-4; D is perhaps TRBD1 (5 bases). The V end was cut by 2 bases, the J end by 5 bases, with 12 bases between. The CDR3 sequence is 15 residues long. The germline gives CDR1 SEHNR, CDR2 FQNEAQ (reference sequence). The CDR3 bases are TGTGCCAGCAGCTTAAGTTCCGGGGGGAATGAAAAACTGTTTTTT. The encoded protein is CASSLSSGGNEKLFF.

The CDR3: CASSLEASGANVLTF. DNA of the CDR3: TGTGCCAGCAGCTTAGAAGCCTCTGGGGCCAACGTCCTGACTTTC. This chain uses TRBV7-2 with TRBJ2-6, with D uncertain. Looked up from germline, CDR1 is SGHTA and CDR2 is FQGNSA. Trimming cost V 1 base and J 0 bases, with 4 bases left between them. This CDR3 spans 15 amino acids.

The chain carries TRBV11-3 and TRBJ1-6; D perhaps matches TRBD1 (6 bases). The V end was cut by 7 bases, the J end by 4 bases, with 17 bases between. The CDR3 has 16 amino acids. In germline, CDR1 is SGHNT, CDR2 YENEEA. CDR3 region: CASNHSTGEYNSPLHF. The CDR3 DNA sequence: TGTGCCAGCAACCATTCGACAGGAGAATATAATTCACCCCTCCACTTT.